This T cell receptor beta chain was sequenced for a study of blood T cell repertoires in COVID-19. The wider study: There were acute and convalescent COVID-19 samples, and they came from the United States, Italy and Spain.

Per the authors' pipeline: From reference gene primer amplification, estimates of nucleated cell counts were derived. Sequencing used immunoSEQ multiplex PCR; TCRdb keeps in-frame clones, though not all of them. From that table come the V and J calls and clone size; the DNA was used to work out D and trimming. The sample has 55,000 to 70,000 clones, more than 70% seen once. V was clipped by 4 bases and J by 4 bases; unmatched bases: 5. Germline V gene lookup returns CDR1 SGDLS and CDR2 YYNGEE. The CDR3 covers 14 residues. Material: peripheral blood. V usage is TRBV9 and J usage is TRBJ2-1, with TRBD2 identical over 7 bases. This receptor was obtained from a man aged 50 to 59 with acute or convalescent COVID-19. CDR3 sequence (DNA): TGTGCCAGCAGCCCGTACGGGGGGTACAATGAGCAGTTCTTC. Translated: CASSPYGGYNEQFF.